This note documents a single T cell receptor (beta chain) sequence. Its antigen is not identified. The data were obtained in a study of beta chain features in type 1 diabetes. The ends lost 4 bases at V and 5 bases at J; junction bases unmatched: 23. Germline V gives CDR1 SGDLS, CDR2 YYNGEE. This CDR3 region has 20 residues. Study-level results: Type 1 diabetes patients had VDJ junctions that carried fewer insertions and more deletions. In all four CD4+ subsets, TCRB CDR3 length was significantly, moderately reduced in type 1 diabetes.

All of the isolated RNA was reverse transcribed, so expressed TCRB transcripts were sequenced. Only in-frame clones appear in the TCRdb table, and some are missing; sequencing was by immunoSEQ multiplex PCR. The sample carries hundreds of thousands of clones, 13% recorded once. This chain connects TRBV9 to TRBJ2-2, with 7 bases identical to TRBD1. The sequenced sample was naive CD4+ T cells from blood. The receptor comes from a young man with type 1 diabetes. CDR3: CASSPMEEDRFRVRTGELFF. In DNA, the CDR3 is TGTGCCAGCAGCCCAATGGAAGAGGACAGGTTCAGAGTAAGGACCGGGGAGCTGTTTTTT.